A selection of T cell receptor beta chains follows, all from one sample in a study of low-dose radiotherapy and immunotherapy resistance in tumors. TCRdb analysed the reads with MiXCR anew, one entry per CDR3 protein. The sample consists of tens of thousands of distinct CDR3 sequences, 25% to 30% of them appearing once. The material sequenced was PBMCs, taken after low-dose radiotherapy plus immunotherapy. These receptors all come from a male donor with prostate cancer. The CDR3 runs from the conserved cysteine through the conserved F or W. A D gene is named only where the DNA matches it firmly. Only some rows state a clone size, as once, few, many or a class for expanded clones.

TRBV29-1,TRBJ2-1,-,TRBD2,TGCAGCGGAGGACTAGCGGGCCGCAATGAGCAGTTCTTC,CSGGLAGRNEQFF
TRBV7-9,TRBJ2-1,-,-,TGTGCCAGCAGCTTAGCTTTCAATGAGCAGTTCTTC,CASSLAFNEQFF
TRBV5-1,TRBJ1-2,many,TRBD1,TGCGCCAGCAGCTTGGAAGCAGGGGGCTTCGGCTACACCTTC,CASSLEAGGFGYTF
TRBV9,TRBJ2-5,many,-,TGTGCCAGCAGCGAGGGGTCGGTACAAGAGACCCAGTACTTC,CASSEGSVQETQYF
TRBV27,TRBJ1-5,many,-,TGTGCCAGCGGTTCGGAGGCAGGGATCGATCAGCCCCAGCATTTT,CASGSEAGIDQPQHF
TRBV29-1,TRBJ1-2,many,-,TGCAGCGTTGATTTGGGCCAAGTCGGTGGCTACACCTTC,CSVDLGQVGGYTF
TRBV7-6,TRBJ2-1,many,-,TGTGCCAGCAGCTTAGTTGGGGGGCACAATGAGCAGTTCTTC,CASSLVGGHNEQFF
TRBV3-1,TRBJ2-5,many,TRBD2,TGTGCCAGCAGCCATCATGCGGGAGGGGGTGAAGAGACCCAGTACTTC,CASSHHAGGGEETQYF
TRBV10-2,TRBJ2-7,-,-,TGCGCCAGCAGTGAAGACGGGGTCCTTATGTACGAGCAGTACTTC,CASSEDGVLMYEQYF
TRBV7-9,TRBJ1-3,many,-,TGTGCCAGCACCGATAACTCTGGAAACACCATATATTTT,CASTDNSGNTIYF
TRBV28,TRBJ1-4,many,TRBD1,TGTGCCAGCAGTTTATTGCGGACAGGGCTGGGACTGTTTTTT,CASSLLRTGLGLFF
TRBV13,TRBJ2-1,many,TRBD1,TGTGCCAGCAGCTTAATGGGGCGGGACAGGGGCCGCCCGAGAGGTAATGAGCAGTTCTTC,CASSLMGRDRGRPRGNEQFF
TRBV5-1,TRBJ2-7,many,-,TGCGCCAGCTCCCAACAGGGGGGGTCCTACGAGCAGTACTTC,CASSQQGGSYEQYF
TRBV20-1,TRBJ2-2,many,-,TGCAGTGCTACTAGTGTGGAGAACACCGGGGAGCTGTTTTTT,CSATSVENTGELFF
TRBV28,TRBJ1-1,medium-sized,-,TGTGCCAGCAGGCCGACCGCAAACACTGAAGCTTTCTTT,CASRPTANTEAFF
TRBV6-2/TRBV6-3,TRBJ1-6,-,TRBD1,TGTGCCAGCAGTGCCGGGACAGGGCGGTCACCCCTCCACTTT,CASSAGTGRSPLHF
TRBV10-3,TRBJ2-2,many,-,TGTGCCATCAGGGAGCCGCCTGGGCAGGGGTACACCGGGGAGCTGTTTTTT,CAIREPPGQGYTGELFF
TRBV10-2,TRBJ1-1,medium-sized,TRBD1,TGCGCCAGCAGAGCCGGGACAGGCTGGGGCACTGAAGCTTTCTTT,CASRAGTGWGTEAFF
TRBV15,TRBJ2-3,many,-,TGTGCCACCAGCAGAGATCATGGGACGCAGTATTTT,CATSRDHGTQYF
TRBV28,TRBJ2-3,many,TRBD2,TGTGCCAGCAGTTTACGACCAGGGACTAGCGGGAGGGCCGGAGATACGCAGTATTTT,CASSLRPGTSGRAGDTQYF
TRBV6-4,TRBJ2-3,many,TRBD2,TGTGCCAGCAGTGACTCAACTAGCGGGAGCGGTTCGGATACGCAGTATTTT,CASSDSTSGSGSDTQYF
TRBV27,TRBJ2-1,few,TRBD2,TGTGCCAGCAGTGAGTTGGGACTAGCAGATAACAATGAGCAGTTCTTC,CASSELGLADNNEQFF
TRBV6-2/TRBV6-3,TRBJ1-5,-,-,TGTGCCAGCAGGGGGGACACCAATAATCAGCCCCAGCATTTT,CASRGDTNNQPQHF
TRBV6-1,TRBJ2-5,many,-,TGTGCCAGCAGTGAACTTGGGGCCCGGGGAGAAGAGACCCAGTACTTC,CASSELGARGEETQYF
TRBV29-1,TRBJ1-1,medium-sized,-,TGCAGCGTTGAGGGCAGGAGGCCCTCTGAAGCTTTCTTT,CSVEGRRPSEAFF
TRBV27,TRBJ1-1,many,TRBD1,TGTGCCAGCAGTGGGGACAGGGTCGATAACACTGAAGCTTTCTTT,CASSGDRVDNTEAFF
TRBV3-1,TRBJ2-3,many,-,TGTGCCAGCAGCCGAAGCGGCGCGGATACGCAGTATTTT,CASSRSGADTQYF
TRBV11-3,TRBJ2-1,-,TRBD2,TGTGCCAGCAGCACCCGTAGCGGGTACCACAATGAGCAGTTCTTC,CASSTRSGYHNEQFF
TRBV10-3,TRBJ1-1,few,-,TGTGCCATCAGTGAAAGATCGGTCACGGCTTTCTTT,CAISERSVTAFF
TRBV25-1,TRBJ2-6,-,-,TGTGCCAGCAGCCAGGACACTCCTGGGGCCAACGTCCTGACTTTC,CASSQDTPGANVLTF
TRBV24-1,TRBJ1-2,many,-,TGTGCCACCAGTGACTCTCTTTATGGCTACACCTTC,CATSDSLYGYTF
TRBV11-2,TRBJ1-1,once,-,TGTGCCAGCAGCACATCCGGGACAACGAACACTGAAGCTTTCTTT,CASSTSGTTNTEAFF
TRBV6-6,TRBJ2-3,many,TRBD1,TGTGCCAGCAGTTTGGGGGACAGGGCAGATACGCAGTATTTT,CASSLGDRADTQYF
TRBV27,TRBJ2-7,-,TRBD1,TGTGCCACAGGACAGGGGATCTCGTCAAATCCCCACGAGCAGTACTTC,CATGQGISSNPHEQYF
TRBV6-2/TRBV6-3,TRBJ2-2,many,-,TGTGCCAGCAGTTACTCGCTACTAGCAAGCACCGGGGAGCTGTTTTTT,CASSYSLLASTGELFF
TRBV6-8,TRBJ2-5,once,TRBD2,TGTGCCAGCAGTTCTCTAGCGGGAGCAGGGAGGACCCAGTACTTC,CASSSLAGAGRTQYF
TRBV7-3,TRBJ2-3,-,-,TGTGCCAGCAGCTTAGGGGCTACGGATACGCAGTATTTT,CASSLGATDTQYF
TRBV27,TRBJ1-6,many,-,TGTGCCAGCAGTCCCCAGGCCAGCCCCCTTTATAATTCACCCCTCCACTTT,CASSPQASPLYNSPLHF
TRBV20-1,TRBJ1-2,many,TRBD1,TGCAGTGCTAGAGCGCAGGGGGACTATGGCTACACCTTC,CSARAQGDYGYTF
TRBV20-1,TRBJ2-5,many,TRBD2,TGCAGTGCTACACTAGCGGGAGCGGAGACCCAGTACTTC,CSATLAGAETQYF
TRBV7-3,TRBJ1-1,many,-,TGTGCCAGCAGCTCTCGCGGGGCAGGCGGGGTTGAAGCTTTCTTT,CASSSRGAGGVEAFF
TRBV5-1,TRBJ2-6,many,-,TGCGCCAGCAGCCCGCGTACCTCTGGGGCCAACGTCCTGACTTTC,CASSPRTSGANVLTF
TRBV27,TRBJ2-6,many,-,TGTGCCAGCAGTCAGGGACCACCCACCTCTGGGGCCAACGTCCTGACTTTC,CASSQGPPTSGANVLTF
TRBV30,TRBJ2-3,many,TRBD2,TGTGCCTTAGGGACTAGCCGCCCGATAAAGGAGTATTTT,CALGTSRPIKEYF
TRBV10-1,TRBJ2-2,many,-,TGCGCCAGCAGTGTTATGGGGGCCGGGGAGCTGTTTTTT,CASSVMGAGELFF
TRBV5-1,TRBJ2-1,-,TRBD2,TGCGCCAGCAGCTTGGGGCGGGGGGGCGCGGACGAGCAGTTCTTC,CASSLGRGGADEQFF
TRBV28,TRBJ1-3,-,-,TGTGCCAGCAGTTTCGACTGGACCTCTGGAAACACCATATATTTT,CASSFDWTSGNTIYF
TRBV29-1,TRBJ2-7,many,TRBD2,TGCAGCGTTGAACCGCTAGCGGGGGGAAAAACCTACGAGCAGTACTTC,CSVEPLAGGKTYEQYF
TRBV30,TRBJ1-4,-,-,TGTGCCTGGAGGGGGAACAGGTACAAGGATGAAAAACTGTTTTTT,CAWRGNRYKDEKLFF
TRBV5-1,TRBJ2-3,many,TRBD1,TGCGCCAGCAGCTCGTGGGGACAGGCGACAGATACGCAGTATTTT,CASSSWGQATDTQYF
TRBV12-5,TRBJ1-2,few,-,TGTGCTAGTGGTCCCGGACGGCGTACTAACTATGGCTACACCTTC,CASGPGRRTNYGYTF
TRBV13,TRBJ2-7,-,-,TGTGCCTGCTCACTCCTTTACGAGCAGTACTTC,CACSLLYEQYF
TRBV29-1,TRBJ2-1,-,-,TGCAGCGTTGAACGGCTAGCCGGAGTGAGTGAGCAGTTCTTC,CSVERLAGVSEQFF
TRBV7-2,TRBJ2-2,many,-,TGTGCCAGCAGCGGGGGGGCCGGCGGGGAGCTGTTTTTT,CASSGGAGGELFF